A single sample gave rise to the 9 T cell receptor beta chains below, sequenced in a study of blood T cell repertoires in COVID-19. Sequencing used immunoSEQ multiplex PCR; TCRdb keeps in-frame clones, though not all of them. Found here are more than 75,000 clones, roughly 87% of them singletons; the top ten hold approximately 2.4%. Sequencing was performed on peripheral blood. The receptor set was obtained from a man aged 50 to 60 with acute or convalescent COVID-19.

The chain has TRBV30 and TRBJ2-1; D remains ambiguous. CDR1 is GTSNPN, CDR2 SVGIG, per germline (reference sequence). This CDR3 is 13 amino acids long. With 0 bases removed from V and 5 bases from J, the gap between germline ends came to 8 bases. Written as DNA, the CDR3 is TGTGCCTGGAGTGTAGGCAGGCACAATGAGCAGTTCTTC. This encodes CAWSVGRHNEQFF.

The V and J genes are TRBV27 and TRBJ2-5; maybe TRBD1 (5 bases). Germline CDR1 reads MNHEY; CDR2 reads SMNVEV (reference sequence). V lost 1 base to trimming and J lost 4 bases, with 7 bases between them. This CDR3 has 13 residues. As DNA, the CDR3 is TGTGCCAGCAGTTTATTTAGGGGAGAGACCCAGTACTTC. This translates into CASSLFRGETQYF.

The CDR3 sequence: CASSDTGGARNTEAFF. The CDR3 nucleotides are TGTGCCAGCAGTGATACAGGGGGCGCCCGGAACACTGAAGCTTTCTTT. The chain is built from TRBV27 and TRBJ1-1; the match to TRBD1 covers 9 bases. Germline CDR1 reads MNHEY; CDR2 reads SMNVEV (reference sequence). With V trimmed by 5 bases and J by 1 base, 8 bases remained unmatched. CDR3 size: 16 residues.

This sequence joins TRBV6-1 and TRBJ1-4; possible D gene TRBD1, 6 bases. Trimming cost V 1 base and J 8 bases, with 11 bases left between them. CDR1 MNHNS and CDR2 SASEGT come from the germline V gene. There are 14 residues in the CDR3. The DNA of the CDR3 is TGTGCCAGCAGTGAAGGTGCGGGGGCCGAAAAACTGTTTTTT. Amino acids: CASSEGAGAEKLFF.

The chain has TRBV19 and TRBJ1-4; D is undetermined. The V end was cut by 3 bases, the J end by 2 bases, with 13 bases between. In germline, CDR1 is LNHDA, CDR2 SQIVND (reference sequence). The CDR3 has 16 amino acids. The DNA of the CDR3 is TGTGCCAGTAGTATGTTTTCAGTTACGACTAATGAAAAACTGTTTTTT. Protein: CASSMFSVTTNEKLFF.

This clone was found once. This chain joins TRBV19 and TRBJ2-4, with TRBD1 matching 7 bases. The CDR3 has 16 amino acids. V shed 6 bases, J shed 1 base, and the junction held 9 bases outside the gene matches. Germline loops: CDR1 LNHDA, CDR2 SQIVND (reference sequence). The CDR3 DNA is TGTGCCAGTAGACCGACAGGGACGAAGGCCAAAAACATTCAGTACTTC. Protein product: CASRPTGTKAKNIQYF.

The V and J genes are TRBV6-6 and TRBJ2-3; D is possibly TRBD1 (5 bases). The germline CDR1 and CDR2 sequences are MNHNY and SVGAGI (reference sequence). Trimming left V 6 bases short and J 1 base short, with 14 bases between. The CDR3 runs 15 residues. The CDR3 protein is CASRWVQGGTDTQYF. The CDR3 DNA follows: TGTGCCAGCAGATGGGTGCAGGGTGGCACAGATACGCAGTATTTT.

This clone was seen only a few times. DNA of the CDR3: TGTGCCAGCAGCCGCGGGGGGGCGGTCAAAGAGACCCAGTACTTC. Translation gives CASSRGGAVKETQYF. V gene TRBV3-1 (or the pseudogene TRBV3-2) combines with J gene TRBJ2-5; TRBD2 matches 9 bases. The germline CDR1 and CDR2 sequences are LGHDT and YNNKEL (reference sequence). V was clipped by 4 bases and J by 3 bases; unmatched bases: 6. This CDR3 comprises 15 residues.

This rearrangement joins TRBV5-6 to TRBJ1-4; D is perhaps TRBD1 (5 bases). The CDR3 spans 15 residues. Trimming removed 4 bases at V and 15 bases at J, with 25 bases between. The germline gives CDR1 SGHDT, CDR2 YYEEEE. Here the CDR3 DNA reads TGTGCCAGCAGCAAGCGCGGGACCGAGCATGGGGGTGTGTTTTTT. This translates into CASSKRGTEHGGVFF.